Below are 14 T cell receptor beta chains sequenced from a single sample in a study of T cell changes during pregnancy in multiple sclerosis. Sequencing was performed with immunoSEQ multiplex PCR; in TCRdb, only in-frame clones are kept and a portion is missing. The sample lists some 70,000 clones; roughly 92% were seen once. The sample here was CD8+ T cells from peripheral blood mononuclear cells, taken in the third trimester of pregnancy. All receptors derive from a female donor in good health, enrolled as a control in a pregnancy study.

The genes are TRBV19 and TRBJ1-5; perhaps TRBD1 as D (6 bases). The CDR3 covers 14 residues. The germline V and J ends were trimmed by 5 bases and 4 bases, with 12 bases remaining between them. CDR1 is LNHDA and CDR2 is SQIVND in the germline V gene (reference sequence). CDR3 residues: CASSPRDTNQPQHF. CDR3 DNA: TGTGCCAGTAGTCCCCGGGACACTAATCAGCCCCAGCATTTT.

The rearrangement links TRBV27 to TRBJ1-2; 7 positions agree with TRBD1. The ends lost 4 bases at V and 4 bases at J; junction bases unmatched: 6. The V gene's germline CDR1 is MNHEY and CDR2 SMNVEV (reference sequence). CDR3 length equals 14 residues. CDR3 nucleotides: TGTGCCAGCAGTTCGGAGGGGGCTACCTATGGCTACACCTTC. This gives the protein CASSSEGATYGYTF.

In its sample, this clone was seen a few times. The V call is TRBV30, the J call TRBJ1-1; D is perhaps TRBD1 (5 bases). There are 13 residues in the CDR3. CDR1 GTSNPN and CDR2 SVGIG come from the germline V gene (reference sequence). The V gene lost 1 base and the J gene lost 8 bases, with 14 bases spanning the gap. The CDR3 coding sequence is TGTGCCTGGAGTGCAACAGGACATTCAGAAGCTTTCTTT. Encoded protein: CAWSATGHSEAFF.

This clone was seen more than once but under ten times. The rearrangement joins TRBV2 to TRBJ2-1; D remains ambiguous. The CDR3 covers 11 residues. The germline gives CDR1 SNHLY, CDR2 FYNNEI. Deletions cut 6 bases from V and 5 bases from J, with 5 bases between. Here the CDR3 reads CASRSHNEQFF. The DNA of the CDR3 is TGTGCCAGCAGGTCTCACAATGAGCAGTTCTTC.

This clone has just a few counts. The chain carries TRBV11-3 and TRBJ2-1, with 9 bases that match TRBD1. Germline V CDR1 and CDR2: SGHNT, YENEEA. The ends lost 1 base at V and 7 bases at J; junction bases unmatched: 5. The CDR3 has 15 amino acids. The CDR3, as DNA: TGTGCCAGCAGCTTAGGACCGACAGGGGGGAATGAGCAGTTCTTC. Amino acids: CASSLGPTGGNEQFF.

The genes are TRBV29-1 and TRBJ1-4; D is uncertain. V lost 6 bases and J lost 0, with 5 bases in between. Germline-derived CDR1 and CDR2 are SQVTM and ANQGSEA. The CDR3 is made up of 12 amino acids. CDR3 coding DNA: TGCAGCGTAGAGACAACTAATGAAAAACTGTTTTTT. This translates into CSVETTNEKLFF.

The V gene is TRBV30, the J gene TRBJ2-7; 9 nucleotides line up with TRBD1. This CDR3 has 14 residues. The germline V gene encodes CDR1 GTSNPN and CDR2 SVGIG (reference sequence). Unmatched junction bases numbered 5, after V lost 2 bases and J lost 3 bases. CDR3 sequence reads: CAWSIGQGNYEQYF. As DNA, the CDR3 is TGTGCCTGGAGTATTGGACAGGGGAACTACGAGCAGTACTTC.

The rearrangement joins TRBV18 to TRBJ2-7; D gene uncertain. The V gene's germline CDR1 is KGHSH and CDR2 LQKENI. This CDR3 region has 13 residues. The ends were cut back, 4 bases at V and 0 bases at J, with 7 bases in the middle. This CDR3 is CASSHSSSYEQYF. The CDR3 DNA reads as TGTGCCAGCTCACACAGCAGCTCCTACGAGCAGTACTTC.

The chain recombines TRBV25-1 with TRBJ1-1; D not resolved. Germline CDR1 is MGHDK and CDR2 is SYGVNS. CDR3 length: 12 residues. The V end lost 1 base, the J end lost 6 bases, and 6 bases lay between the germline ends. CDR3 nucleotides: TGTGCCAGCAGTGAATGGGAGTCTGAAGCTTTCTTT. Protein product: CASSEWESEAFF.

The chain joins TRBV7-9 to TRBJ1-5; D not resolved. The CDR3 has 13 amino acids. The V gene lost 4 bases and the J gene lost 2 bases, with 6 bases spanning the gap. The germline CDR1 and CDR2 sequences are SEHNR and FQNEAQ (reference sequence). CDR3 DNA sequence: TGTGCCAGCAGCTCCGGAGGCAATCAGCCCCAGCATTTT. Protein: CASSSGGNQPQHF. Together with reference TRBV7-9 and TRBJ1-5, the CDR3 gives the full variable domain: DTGVSQNPRHKITKRGQNVTFRCDPISEHNRLYWYRQTLGQGPEFLTYFQNEAQLEKSRLLSDRFSAERPKGSFSTLEIQRTEQGDSAMYLCASSSGGNQPQHFGDGTRLSIL.

The CDR3 protein is CASSQDGTPSHTDTQYF. Written as DNA, the CDR3 is TGCGCCAGCAGCCAAGATGGGACTCCTTCGCACACAGATACGCAGTATTTT. J is TRBJ2-3 and V is TRBV4-3, with TRBD2 as a possible D gene (6 bases). The germline V gene has CDR1 LGHNA and CDR2 YSLEER. Trimming pared 0 bases from V and 2 bases from J, leaving 15 bases between. The CDR3 is made up of 17 amino acids.

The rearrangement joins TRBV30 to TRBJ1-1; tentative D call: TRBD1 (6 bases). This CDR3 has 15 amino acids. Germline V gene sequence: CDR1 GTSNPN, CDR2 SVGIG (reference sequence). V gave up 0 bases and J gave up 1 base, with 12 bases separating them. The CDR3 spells CAWSVHTGTNTEAFF. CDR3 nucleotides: TGTGCCTGGAGTGTACATACAGGGACGAACACTGAAGCTTTCTTT. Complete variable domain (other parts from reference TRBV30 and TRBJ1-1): SQTIHQWPATLVQPVGSPLSLECTVEGTSNPNLYWYRQAAGRGLQLLFYSVGIGQISSEVPQNLSASRPQDRQFILSSKKLLLSDSGFYLCAWSVHTGTNTEAFFGQGTRLTVV.

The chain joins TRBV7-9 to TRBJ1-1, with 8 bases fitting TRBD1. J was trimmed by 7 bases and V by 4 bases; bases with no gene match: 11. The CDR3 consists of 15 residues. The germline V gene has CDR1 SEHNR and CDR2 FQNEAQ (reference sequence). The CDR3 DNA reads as TGTGCCAGCAGCTACCGGACAGGGCGGCGGGGTGAAGCTTTCTTT. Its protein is CASSYRTGRRGEAFF.

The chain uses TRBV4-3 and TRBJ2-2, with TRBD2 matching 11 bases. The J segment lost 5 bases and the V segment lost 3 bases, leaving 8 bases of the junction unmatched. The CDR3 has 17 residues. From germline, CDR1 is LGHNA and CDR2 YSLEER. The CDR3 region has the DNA TGCGCCAGCAGCCAGGATATAGCGGGGGGGACTACCGGGGAGCTGTTTTTT. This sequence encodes CASSQDIAGGTTGELFF.